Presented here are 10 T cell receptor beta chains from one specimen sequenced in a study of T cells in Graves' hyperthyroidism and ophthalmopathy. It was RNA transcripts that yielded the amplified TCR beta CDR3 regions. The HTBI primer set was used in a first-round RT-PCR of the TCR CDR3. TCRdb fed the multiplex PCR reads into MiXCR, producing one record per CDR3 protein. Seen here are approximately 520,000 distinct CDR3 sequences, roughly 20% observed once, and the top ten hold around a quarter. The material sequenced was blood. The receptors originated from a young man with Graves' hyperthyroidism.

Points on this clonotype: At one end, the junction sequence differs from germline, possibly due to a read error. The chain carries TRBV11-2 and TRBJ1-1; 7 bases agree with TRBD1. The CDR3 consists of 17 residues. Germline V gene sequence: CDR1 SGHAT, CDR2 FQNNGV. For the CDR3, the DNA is TGTGTCAGCAGCTTAGATCTGCGGGGACAGATGAACACTGAAGCTTTCTTT. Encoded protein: CVSSLDLRGQMNTEAFF.

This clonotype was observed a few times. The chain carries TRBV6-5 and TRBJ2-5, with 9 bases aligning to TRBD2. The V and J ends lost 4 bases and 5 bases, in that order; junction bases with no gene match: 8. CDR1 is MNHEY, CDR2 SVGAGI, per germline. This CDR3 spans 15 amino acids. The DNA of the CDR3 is TGTGCCAGCAGTTGGAATAGCGGGAGCGGTGAGACCCAGTACTTC. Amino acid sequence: CASSWNSGSGETQYF.

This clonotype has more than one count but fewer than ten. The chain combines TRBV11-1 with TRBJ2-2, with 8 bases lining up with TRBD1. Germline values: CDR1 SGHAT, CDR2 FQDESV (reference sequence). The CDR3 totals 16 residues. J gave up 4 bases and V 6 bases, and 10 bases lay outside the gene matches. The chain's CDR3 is CASRIRQGKSTGELFF. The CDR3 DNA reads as TGTGCCAGCAGGATAAGACAGGGGAAGAGCACCGGGGAGCTGTTTTTT.

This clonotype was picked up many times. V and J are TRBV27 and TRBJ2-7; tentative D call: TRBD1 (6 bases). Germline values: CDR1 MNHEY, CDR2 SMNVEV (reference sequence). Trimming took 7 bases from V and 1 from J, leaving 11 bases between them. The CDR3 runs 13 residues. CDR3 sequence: CASTHTGSYEQYF. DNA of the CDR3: TGTGCCAGCACCCATACAGGGTCCTACGAGCAGTACTTC.

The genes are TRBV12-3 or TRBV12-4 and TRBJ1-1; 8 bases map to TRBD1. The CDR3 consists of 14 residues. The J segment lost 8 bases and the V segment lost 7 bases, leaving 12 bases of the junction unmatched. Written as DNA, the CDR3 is TGTGCCAGCAACTCCAGGGGGCTTACACTAGAAGCTTTCTTT. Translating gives CASNSRGLTLEAFF.

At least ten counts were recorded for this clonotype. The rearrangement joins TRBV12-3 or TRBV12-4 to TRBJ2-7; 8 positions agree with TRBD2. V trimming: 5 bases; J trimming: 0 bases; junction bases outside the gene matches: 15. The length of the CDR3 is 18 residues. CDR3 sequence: CASSLRLSVAGGSYEQYF. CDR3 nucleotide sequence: TGTGCCAGCAGTCTACGCCTTTCGGTGGCGGGGGGCTCCTACGAGCAGTACTTC.

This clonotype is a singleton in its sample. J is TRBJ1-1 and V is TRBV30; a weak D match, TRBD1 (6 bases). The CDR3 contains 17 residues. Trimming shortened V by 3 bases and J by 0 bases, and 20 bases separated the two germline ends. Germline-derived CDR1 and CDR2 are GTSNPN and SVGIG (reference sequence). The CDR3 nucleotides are TGTGCCTGGAGAAGGGGGGCCACCGGGGAGCTGAACACTGAAGCTTTCTTT. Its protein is CAWRRGATGELNTEAFF.

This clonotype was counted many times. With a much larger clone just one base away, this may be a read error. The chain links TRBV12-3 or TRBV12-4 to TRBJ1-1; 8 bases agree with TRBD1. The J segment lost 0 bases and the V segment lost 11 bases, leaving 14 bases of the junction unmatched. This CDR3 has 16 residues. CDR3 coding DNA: TGTGCCGGCACCACCGCAGGGGGCGCGTTGAACACTGAAGCTTTCTTT. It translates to CAGTTAGGALNTEAFF.

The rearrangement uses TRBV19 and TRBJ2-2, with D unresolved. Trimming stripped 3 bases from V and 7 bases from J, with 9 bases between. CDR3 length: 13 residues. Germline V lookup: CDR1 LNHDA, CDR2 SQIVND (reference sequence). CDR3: CASSMSSIGELFF. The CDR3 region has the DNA TGTGCCAGTAGTATGTCGTCAATCGGGGAGCTGTTTTTT.

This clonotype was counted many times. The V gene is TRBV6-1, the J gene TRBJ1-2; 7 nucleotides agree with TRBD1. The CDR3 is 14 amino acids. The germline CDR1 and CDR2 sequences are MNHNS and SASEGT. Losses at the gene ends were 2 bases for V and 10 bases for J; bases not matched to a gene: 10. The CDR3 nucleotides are TGTGCCAGCAGTGAAACGACAGGGAGTGGTGTCTACACCTTC. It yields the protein CASSETTGSGVYTF.